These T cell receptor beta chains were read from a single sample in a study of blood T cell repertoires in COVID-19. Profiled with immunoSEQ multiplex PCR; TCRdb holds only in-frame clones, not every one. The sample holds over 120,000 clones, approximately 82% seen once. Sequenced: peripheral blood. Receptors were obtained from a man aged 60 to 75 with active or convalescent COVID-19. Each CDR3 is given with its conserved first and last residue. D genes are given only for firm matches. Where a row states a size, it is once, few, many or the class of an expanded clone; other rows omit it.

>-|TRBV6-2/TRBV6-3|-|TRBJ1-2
TGTGCCAGCAGTTATGGGCAGAACTATGGCTACACCTTC
CASSYGQNYGYTF
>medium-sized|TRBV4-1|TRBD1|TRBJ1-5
TGCGCCAGCAGCCAAGGACAGGGCTGGGGGAATCAGCCCCAGCATTTT
CASSQGQGWGNQPQHF
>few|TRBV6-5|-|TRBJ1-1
TGTGCCAGCAGACAAAGTGGGGAGTTAGGAGCTTTCTTT
CASRQSGELGAFF
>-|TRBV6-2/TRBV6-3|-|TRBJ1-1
TGTGCCAGCAGTCCAGGGTACGAAGCTTTCTTT
CASSPGYEAFF
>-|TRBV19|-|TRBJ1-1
TGTGCCAGTAGTTCCCGTAACACTGAAGCTTTCTTT
CASSSRNTEAFF
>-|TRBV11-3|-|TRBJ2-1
TGTGCCAGCAGCTTAGATCGATACGGGGGACGTTTCGGGGAGCAGTTCTTC
CASSLDRYGGRFGEQFF
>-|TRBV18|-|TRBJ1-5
TGTGCCAGCTCACCATCAGGGAGGGGCAATCAGCCCCAGCATTTT
CASSPSGRGNQPQHF
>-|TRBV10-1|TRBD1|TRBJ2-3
TGCGCCAGCAGTGCAACTTCCGGGACAGGGTTCCTCAGCACAGATACGCAGTATTTT
CASSATSGTGFLSTDTQYF
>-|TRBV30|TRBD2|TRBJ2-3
TGTGCCTGGAGGCCTGGACTAGCGGGAGTGGATACGCAGTATTTT
CAWRPGLAGVDTQYF
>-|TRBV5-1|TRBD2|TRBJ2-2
TGCGCCAGCAGGGGACTAGCGGGAGGAAGCGGCGGGGAGCTGTTTTTT
CASRGLAGGSGGELFF
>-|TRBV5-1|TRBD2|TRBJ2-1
TGCGCCAGCACCCCCTCTAGCGGGGGGGCCAATGAGCAGTTCTTC
CASTPSSGGANEQFF
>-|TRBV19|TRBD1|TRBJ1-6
TGTGCCAGTAGTAGGGGGACAGGGGTTGGCAATTCACCCCTCCACTTT
CASSRGTGVGNSPLHF
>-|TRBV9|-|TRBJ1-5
TGTGCCAGCAGCCCAGGAGGGGGGGGGCCCTATCAGCCCCAGCATTTT
CASSPGGGGPYQPQHF
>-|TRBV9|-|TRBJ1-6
TGTGCCAGCAGCTTCCGGGACAATTTGTCACCCCTCCACTTT
CASSFRDNLSPLHF
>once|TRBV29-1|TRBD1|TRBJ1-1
TGCAGCGCCGCAACCGGGACAGGAAACACTGAAGCTTTCTTT
CSAATGTGNTEAFF
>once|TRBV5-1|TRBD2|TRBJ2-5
TGCGCCAGCAGCTCAATTGGTGGGCGGGGGAAACGTGAGACCCAGTACTTC
CASSSIGGRGKRETQYF
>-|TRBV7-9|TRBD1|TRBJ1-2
TGTGCCAGCAGCTCGGCAGGGACAGGGCATGGCTACACCTTC
CASSSAGTGHGYTF
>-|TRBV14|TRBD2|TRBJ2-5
TGTGCCAGCAGCCAAGTCCTAGCGGGGGGGGAGACCCAGTACTTC
CASSQVLAGGETQYF
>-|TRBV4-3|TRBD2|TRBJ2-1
TGCGCCAGCAGCGCCCTAGCGGATCAAGTCGATGAGCAGTTCTTC
CASSALADQVDEQFF
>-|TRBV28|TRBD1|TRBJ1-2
TGTGCCAGCCGGCGCACAGGGGGCGCTAACTATGGCTACACCTTC
CASRRTGGANYGYTF
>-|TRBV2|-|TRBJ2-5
TGTGCCACCGAGGACAGACGCAAACAAGAGACCCAGTACTTC
CATEDRRKQETQYF
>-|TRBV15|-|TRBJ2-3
TGTGCCACCAGCAGACCCGGGGACTTGACTGCGGGTTATTTGGATACGCAGTATTTT
CATSRPGDLTAGYLDTQYF